One and the same sample provided the 4 T cell receptor beta chains below, sequenced in a study of Graves' ophthalmopathy and Graves' hyperthyroidism. The study amplified TCR beta CDR3 regions using RNA transcripts. First-round RT-PCR relied on HTBI primers, and a second-round multiplex PCR came next. Using its own MiXCR run on the multiplex PCR reads, TCRdb lists one record per CDR3 protein. The sample shows roughly 420,000 distinct CDR3 sequences, around 21% of them seen only once. The sample comprised peripheral blood. The receptors stem from a woman younger than 35 with stable Graves' hyperthyroidism.

This clonotype was seen repeatedly, ten times or more. This chain uses TRBV20-1 with TRBJ2-7; no definite D call. Germline CDR1 reads DFQATT; CDR2 reads SNEGSKA (reference sequence). This CDR3 comprises 11 residues. The ends were cut back, 2 bases at V and 7 bases at J, with 9 bases in the middle. CDR3 residues: CSARPVGEQYF. The CDR3 DNA reads as TGCAGTGCTAGACCCGTGGGAGAGCAGTACTTC.

This clonotype was recorded at least ten times. This sequence joins TRBV10-3 and TRBJ1-1, with D hard to call. Germline CDR1 ENHRY, CDR2 SYGVKD. Trimming shortened V by 2 bases and J by 4 bases, and 5 bases separated the two germline ends. The CDR3 is 12 residues long. The CDR3 reads CAISEGSTEAFF. CDR3 nucleotides: TGTGCCATCAGTGAGGGTTCCACTGAAGCTTTCTTT.

A note on this clonotype: A much bigger clone sits one base away, suggesting this may be a read error. The chain is built from TRBV2 and TRBJ2-5, with TRBD2 matching over 13 bases. CDR1 is SNHLY and CDR2 is FYNNEI in the germline V gene. This CDR3 region has 17 residues. CDR3 DNA: TGTGCCAGCAGTGCGGGACTAGCGGGATCCAACCAAGAGTCCCAGTACTTC. Encoded protein: CASSAGLAGSNQESQYF.

The sample holds many counts of this clonotype. V is TRBV5-1 and J is TRBJ2-7; 8 bases agree with TRBD1. Germline CDR1 and CDR2: SGHRS and YFSETQ. The CDR3 is 15 residues long. The V segment lost 0 bases and the J segment 2 bases; nucleotides outside the gene matches: 4. Here the CDR3 reads CASSLGWTGTYEQYF. The CDR3 coding sequence is TGCGCCAGCAGCTTGGGATGGACAGGGACCTACGAGCAGTACTTC. The variable domain in full, with the rest retrieved from reference TRBV5-1 and TRBJ2-7, is KAGVTQTPRYLIKTRGQQVTLSCSPISGHRSVSWYQQTPGQGLQFLFEYFSETQRNKGNFPGRFSGRQFSNSRSEMNVSTLELGDSALYLCASSLGWTGTYEQYFGPGTRLTVT.